This T cell receptor (beta chain) was sequenced in a study of control samples from healthy donors and cancer patients. Repertoires were generated with immunoSEQ multiplex PCR, while TCRdb's copy carries only in-frame clones and drops some. The repertoire includes approximately 150,000 clones, roughly 88% of them detected once, and under 2% sits in the top ten. This clonotype originated in a man aged 18-30 years in good health. The sample taken for sequencing was blood.

The CDR3 reads CASSLMGQGAYEQYF. The CDR3 bases are TGTGCCAGCAGCTTAATGGGACAGGGCGCCTACGAGCAGTACTTC. The chain employs TRBV7-3 and TRBJ2-7; 9 nucleotides match TRBD1. V trimming: 1 base; J trimming: 2 bases; junction bases outside the gene matches: 3. CDR3 length equals 15 residues. Germline-derived CDR1 and CDR2 are SGHTA and FQGTGA.